This T cell receptor (beta chain) derives from a study of T cells in Graves' hyperthyroidism and ophthalmopathy. Notes on the study in general: Most thyroid clonotypes expanded above 0.001 were also detected in blood.

Trimming cost V 8 bases and J 7 bases; bases outside gene matches: 8. The CDR3 sequence is 14 residues long. CDR1 is LNHDA and CDR2 is SQIVND in the germline V gene (reference sequence). TCR beta CDR3 sequences were amplified from RNA transcripts. The HTBI primer set served for first-round RT-PCR of the TCR CDR3. Using its own MiXCR run on the multiplex PCR reads, TCRdb lists one record per CDR3 protein. The sample lists about 180,000 distinct CDR3 sequences; roughly 10% were seen once. Diagnostic decisions used clinical symptoms, serum thyroxine and TRAb, thyroid ultrasound and orbital computed tomography. 10 ml of fresh peripheral blood supplied the PBMCs. As for this clonotype: What it recognizes is unknown.

Sequencing was done on a sample of blood. The TCR sequence derives from a young woman with Graves' hyperthyroidism that later progressed to Graves' ophthalmopathy. The J gene is TRBJ2-2, the V gene TRBV19; 9 bases match TRBD1. This chain's CDR3 is CASGGQGRGGELFF. The DNA for the CDR3 is TGTGCCAGTGGAGGACAGGGGAGAGGCGGGGAGCTGTTTTTT. The complete variable domain, with remaining parts taken from reference TRBV19 and TRBJ2-2, reads DGGITQSPKYLFRKEGQNVTLSCEQNLNHDAMYWYRQDPGQGLRLIYYSQIVNDFQKGDIAEGYSVSREKKESFPLTVTSAQKNPTAFYLCASGGQGRGGELFFGEGSRLTVL.